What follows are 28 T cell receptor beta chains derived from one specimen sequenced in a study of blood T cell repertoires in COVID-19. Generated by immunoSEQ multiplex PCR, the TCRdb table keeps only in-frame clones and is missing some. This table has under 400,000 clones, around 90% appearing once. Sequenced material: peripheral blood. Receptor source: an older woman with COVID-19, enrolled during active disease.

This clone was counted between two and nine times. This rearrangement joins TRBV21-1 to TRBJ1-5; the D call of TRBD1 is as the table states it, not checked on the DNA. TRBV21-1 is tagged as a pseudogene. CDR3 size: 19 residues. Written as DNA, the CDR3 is TGTGCCAGCAGCAAAGCGGGGACAGGTGGTACAGTTAGCAATCAGCCCCAGCATTTT. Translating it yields CASSKAGTGGTVSNQPQHF.

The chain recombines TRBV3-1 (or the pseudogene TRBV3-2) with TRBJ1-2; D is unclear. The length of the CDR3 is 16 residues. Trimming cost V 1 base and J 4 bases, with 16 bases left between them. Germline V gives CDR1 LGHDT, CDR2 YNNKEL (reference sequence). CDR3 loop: CASSQGFSGIGYGYTF. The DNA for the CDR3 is TGTGCCAGCAGCCAAGGGTTCTCCGGTATTGGCTATGGCTACACCTTC.

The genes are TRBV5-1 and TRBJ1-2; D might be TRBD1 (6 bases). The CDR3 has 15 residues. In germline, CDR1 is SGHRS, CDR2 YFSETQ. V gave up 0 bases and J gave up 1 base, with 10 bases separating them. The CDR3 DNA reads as TGCGCCAGCAGCTTGGACGGGGGGCTTAACTATGGCTACACCTTC. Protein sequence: CASSLDGGLNYGYTF. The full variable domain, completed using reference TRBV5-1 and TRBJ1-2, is KAGVTQTPRYLIKTRGQQVTLSCSPISGHRSVSWYQQTPGQGLQFLFEYFSETQRNKGNFPGRFSGRQFSNSRSEMNVSTLELGDSALYLCASSLDGGLNYGYTFGSGTRLTVV.

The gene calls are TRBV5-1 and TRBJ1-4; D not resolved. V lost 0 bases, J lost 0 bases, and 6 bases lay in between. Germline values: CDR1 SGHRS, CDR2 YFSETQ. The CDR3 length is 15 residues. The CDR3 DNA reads TGCGCCAGCAGCTTGGCAGGAACAACTAATGAAAAACTGTTTTTT. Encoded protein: CASSLAGTTNEKLFF.

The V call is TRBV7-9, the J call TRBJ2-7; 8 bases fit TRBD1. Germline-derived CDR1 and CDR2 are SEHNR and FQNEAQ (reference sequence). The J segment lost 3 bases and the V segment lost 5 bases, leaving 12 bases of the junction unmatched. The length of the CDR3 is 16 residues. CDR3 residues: CASSLRKAGGIYEQYF. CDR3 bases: TGTGCCAGCAGCCTCAGGAAAGCAGGGGGCATCTACGAGCAGTACTTC.

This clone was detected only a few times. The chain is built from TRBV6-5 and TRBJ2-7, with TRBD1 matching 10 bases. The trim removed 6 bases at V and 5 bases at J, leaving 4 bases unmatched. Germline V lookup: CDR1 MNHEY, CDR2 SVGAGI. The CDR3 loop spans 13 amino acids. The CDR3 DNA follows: TGTGCCAGCAGGGGAGGGACAGGGGACGAGCAGTACTTC. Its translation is CASRGGTGDEQYF.

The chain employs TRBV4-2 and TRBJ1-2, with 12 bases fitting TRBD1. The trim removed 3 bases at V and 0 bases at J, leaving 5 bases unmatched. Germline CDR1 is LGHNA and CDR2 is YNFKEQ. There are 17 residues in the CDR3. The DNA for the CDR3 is TGTGCCAGCAGCCAGTCCGGGACAGGGGGCCCTAACTATGGCTACACCTTC. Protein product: CASSQSGTGGPNYGYTF.

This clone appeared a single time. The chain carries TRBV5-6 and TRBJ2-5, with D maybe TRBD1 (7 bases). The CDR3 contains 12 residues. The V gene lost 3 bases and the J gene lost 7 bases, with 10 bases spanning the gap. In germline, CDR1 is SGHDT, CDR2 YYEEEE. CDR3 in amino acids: CASSSQGGTQYF. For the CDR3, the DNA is TGTGCCAGCAGCTCCCAGGGGGGGACCCAGTACTTC. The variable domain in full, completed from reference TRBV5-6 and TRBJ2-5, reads DAGVTQSPTHLIKTRGQQVTLRCSPKSGHDTVSWYQQALGQGPQFIFQYYEEEERQRGNFPDRFSGHQFPNYSSELNVNALLLGDSALYLCASSSQGGTQYFGPGTRLLVL.

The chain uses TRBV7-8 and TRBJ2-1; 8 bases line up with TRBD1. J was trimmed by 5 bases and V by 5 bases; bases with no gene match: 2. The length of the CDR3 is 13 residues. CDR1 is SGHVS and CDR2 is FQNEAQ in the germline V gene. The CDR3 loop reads CASSTDRDNEQFF. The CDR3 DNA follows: TGTGCCAGCAGCACGGACAGGGACAATGAGCAGTTCTTC.

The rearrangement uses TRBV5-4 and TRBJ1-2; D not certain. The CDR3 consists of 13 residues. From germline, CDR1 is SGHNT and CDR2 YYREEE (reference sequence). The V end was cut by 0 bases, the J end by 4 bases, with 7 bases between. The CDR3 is CASSLDQVYGYTF. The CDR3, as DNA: TGTGCCAGCAGCTTGGACCAGGTCTATGGCTACACCTTC.

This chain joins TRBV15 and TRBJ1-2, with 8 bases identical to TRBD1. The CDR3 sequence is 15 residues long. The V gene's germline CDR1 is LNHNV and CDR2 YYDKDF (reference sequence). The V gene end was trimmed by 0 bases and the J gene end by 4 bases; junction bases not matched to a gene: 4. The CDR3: CATSRDRGHFYGYTF. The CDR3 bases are TGTGCCACCAGCAGAGACAGGGGGCATTTCTATGGCTACACCTTC.

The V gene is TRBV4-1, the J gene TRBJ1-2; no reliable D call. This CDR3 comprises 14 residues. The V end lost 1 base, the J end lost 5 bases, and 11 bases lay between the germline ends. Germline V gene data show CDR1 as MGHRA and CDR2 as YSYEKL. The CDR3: CASSQGGMSYGYTF. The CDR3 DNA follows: TGCGCCAGCAGCCAAGGCGGGATGTCTTATGGCTACACCTTC.

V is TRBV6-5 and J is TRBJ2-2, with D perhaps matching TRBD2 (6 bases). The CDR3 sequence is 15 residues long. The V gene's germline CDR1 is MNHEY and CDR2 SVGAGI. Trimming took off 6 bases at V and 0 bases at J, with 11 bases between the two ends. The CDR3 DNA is TGTGCCAGCAGGGCTGGGGGGTCGAACACCGGGGAGCTGTTTTTT. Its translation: CASRAGGSNTGELFF.

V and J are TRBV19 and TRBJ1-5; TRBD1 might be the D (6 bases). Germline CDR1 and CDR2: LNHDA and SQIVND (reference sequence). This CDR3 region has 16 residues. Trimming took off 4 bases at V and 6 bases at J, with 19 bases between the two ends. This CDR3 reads CASSTKDTVRGQPQHF. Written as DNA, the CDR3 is TGTGCCAGTAGTACAAAGGATACAGTCAGGGGTCAGCCCCAGCATTTT.

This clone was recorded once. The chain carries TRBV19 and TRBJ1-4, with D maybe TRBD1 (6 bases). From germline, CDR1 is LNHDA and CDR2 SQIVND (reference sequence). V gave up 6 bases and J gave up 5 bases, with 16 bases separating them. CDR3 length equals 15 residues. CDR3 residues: CASRRQETRNEKLFF. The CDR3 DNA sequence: TGTGCCAGTAGGAGACAGGAGACCCGGAATGAAAAACTGTTTTTT.

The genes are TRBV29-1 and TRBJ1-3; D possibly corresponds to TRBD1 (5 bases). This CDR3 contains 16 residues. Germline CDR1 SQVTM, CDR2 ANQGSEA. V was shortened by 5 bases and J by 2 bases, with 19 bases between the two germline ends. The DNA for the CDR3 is TGCAGCGTTCGGCCGCCCGGCGGGGCCGCTGGAAACACCATATATTTT. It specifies CSVRPPGGAAGNTIYF.

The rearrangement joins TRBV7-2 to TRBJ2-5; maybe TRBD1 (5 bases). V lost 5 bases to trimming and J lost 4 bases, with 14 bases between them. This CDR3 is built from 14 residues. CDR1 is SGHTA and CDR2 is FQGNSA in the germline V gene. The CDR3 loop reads CASSRQGLGETQYF. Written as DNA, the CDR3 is TGTGCCAGCAGCCGTCAGGGTTTGGGAGAGACCCAGTACTTC.

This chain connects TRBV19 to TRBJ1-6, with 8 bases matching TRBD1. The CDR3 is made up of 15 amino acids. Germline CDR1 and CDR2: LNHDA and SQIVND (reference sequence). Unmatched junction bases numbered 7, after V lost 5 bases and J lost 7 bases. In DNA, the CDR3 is TGTGCCAGTAGTTCTTCAGGGGGCTGGAATTCACCCCTCCACTTT. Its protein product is CASSSSGGWNSPLHF.

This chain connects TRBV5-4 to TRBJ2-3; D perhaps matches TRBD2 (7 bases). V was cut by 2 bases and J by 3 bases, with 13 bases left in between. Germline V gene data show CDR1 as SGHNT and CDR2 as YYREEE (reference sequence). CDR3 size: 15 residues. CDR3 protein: CASSLGGARTDTQYF. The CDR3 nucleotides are TGTGCCAGCAGCTTAGGGGGGGCCAGGACAGATACGCAGTATTTT.

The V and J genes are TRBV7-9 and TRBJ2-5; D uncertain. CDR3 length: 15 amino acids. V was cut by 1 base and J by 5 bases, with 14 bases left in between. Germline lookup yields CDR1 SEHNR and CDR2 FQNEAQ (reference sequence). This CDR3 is CASSLGQAILETQYF. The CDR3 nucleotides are TGTGCCAGCAGCTTAGGCCAGGCCATTCTTGAGACCCAGTACTTC.

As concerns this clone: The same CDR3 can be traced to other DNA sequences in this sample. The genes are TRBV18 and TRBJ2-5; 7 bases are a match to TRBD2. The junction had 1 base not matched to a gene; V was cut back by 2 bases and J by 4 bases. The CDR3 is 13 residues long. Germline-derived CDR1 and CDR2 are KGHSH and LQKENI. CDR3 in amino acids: CASSPGLGETQYF. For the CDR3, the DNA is TGTGCCAGCTCACCAGGACTAGGAGAGACCCAGTACTTC. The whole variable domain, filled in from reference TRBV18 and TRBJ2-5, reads NAGVMQNPRHLVRRRGQEARLRCSPMKGHSHVYWYRQLPEEGLKFMVYLQKENIIDESGMPKERFSAEFPKEGPSILRIQQVVRGDSAAYFCASSPGLGETQYFGPGTRLLVL.

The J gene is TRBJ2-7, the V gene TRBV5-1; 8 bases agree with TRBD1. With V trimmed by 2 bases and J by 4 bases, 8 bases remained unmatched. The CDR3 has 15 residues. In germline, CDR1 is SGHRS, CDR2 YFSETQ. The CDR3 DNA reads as TGCGCCAGCAGCTTCATACGACAGGGGTGGTACGAGCAGTACTTC. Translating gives CASSFIRQGWYEQYF.

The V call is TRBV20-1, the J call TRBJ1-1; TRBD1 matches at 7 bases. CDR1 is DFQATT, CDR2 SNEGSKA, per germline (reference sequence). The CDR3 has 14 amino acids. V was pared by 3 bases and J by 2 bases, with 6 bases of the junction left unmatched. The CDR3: CSASGTARNTEAFF. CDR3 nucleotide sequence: TGCAGTGCTAGTGGGACAGCTAGAAACACTGAAGCTTTCTTT.

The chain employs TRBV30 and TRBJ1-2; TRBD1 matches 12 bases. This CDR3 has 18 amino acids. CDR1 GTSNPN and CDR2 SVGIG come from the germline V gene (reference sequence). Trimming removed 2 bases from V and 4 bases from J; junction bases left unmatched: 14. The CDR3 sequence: CAWSRPGQGASLGYGYTF. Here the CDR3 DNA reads TGTGCCTGGAGTCGCCCGGGACAGGGGGCTTCTCTCGGCTATGGCTACACCTTC.

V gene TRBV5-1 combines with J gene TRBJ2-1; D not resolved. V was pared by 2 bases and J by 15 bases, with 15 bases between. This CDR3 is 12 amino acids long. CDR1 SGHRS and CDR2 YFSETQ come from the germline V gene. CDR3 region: CASSFEQFTWFF. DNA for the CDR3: TGCGCCAGCAGCTTCGAACAGTTCACCTGGTTCTTC.

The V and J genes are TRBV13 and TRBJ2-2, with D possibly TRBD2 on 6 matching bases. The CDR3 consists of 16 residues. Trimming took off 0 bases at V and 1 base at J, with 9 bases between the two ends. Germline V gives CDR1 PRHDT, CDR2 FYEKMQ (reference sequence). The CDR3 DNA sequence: TGTGCCAGCAGCTTAGGCCGCGGGAAGAACACCGGGGAGCTGTTTTTT. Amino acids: CASSLGRGKNTGELFF. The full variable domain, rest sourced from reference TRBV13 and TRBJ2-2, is AAGVIQSPRHLIKEKRETATLKCYPIPRHDTVYWYQQGPGQDPQFLISFYEKMQSDKGSIPDRFSAQQFSDYHSELNMSSLELGDSALYFCASSLGRGKNTGELFFGEGSRLTVL.

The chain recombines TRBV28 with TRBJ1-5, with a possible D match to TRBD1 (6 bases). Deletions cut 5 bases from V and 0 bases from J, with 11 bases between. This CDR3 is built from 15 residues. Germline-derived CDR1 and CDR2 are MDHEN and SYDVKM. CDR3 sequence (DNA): TGTGCCAGCAGTCGACAGGATCTTAGCAATCAGCCCCAGCATTTT. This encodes CASSRQDLSNQPQHF.

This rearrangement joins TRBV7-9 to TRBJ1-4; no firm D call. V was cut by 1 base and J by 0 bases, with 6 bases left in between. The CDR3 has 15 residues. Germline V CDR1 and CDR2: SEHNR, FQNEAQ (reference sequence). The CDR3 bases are TGTGCCAGCAGCTTAGAGGCGGCAACTAATGAAAAACTGTTTTTT. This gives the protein CASSLEAATNEKLFF.